This T cell receptor beta chain comes out of a study of response to subunit inactivated influenza vaccine. Overall study results and limits: That few new T cells are recruited by each seasonal influenza vaccination was the authors' suggestion.

From the RT-PCR reads, TCRdb called clonotypes with MiXCR, one entry per CDR3 protein. In the table there are over 150,000 distinct CDR3 sequences, about a tenth of which are singletons. V gave up 0 bases and J gave up 0 bases, with 19 bases separating them. The CDR3 consists of 19 residues. CDR1 is MNHGY, CDR2 SVAAGI, per germline. Comment on this clonotype: Its antigen is undetermined.

The sequencing here drew on non-naive T cells sorted from PBMCs, taken on the day of vaccination. The V gene is TRBV6-9, the J gene TRBJ2-3, with D hard to call. This TCR was sampled from a man aged 45-60 years who received an inactivated influenza vaccine. DNA of the CDR3: TGTGCCAGCAGTTATTCTGGCAGCCTCCCGTGTCTTAGCACAGATACGCAGTATTTT. It is translated as CASSYSGSLPCLSTDTQYF.